Each of the 18 T cell receptor beta chains below was sequenced from the same sample in a study of blood T cell repertoires in COVID-19. Profiled with immunoSEQ multiplex PCR; TCRdb holds only in-frame clones, not every one. The repertoire includes about 230,000 clones, approximately 83% of them detected once, and around 1.3% sits in the top ten. Sample: peripheral blood. The receptors originated from a woman aged 25 to 39 with COVID-19, enrolled during active disease.

This CDR3 is CASSYSGFSNTGELFF. In DNA form, the CDR3 reads TGTGCCAGCAGTTACTCTGGCTTTTCGAACACCGGGGAGCTGTTTTTT. The V gene is TRBV6-5, the J gene TRBJ2-2; D unresolved. Deletions cut 0 bases from V and 0 bases from J, with 8 bases between. The CDR3 is 16 amino acids. Germline-derived CDR1 and CDR2 are MNHEY and SVGAGI.

This sequence joins TRBV18 and TRBJ1-6, with a tentative D call TRBD1 (5 bases). Germline CDR1 reads KGHSH; CDR2 reads LQKENI. Trimming took 8 bases from V and 1 from J, leaving 15 bases between them. The CDR3 has 16 amino acids. The DNA for the CDR3 is TGTGCCAGCCCCCGTAGGGGTGTTTCCTATAATTCACCCCTCCACTTT. Its protein is CASPRRGVSYNSPLHF.

The CDR3 bases are TGTGCCAGCACTCGACACGGGGGAACAGATACGCAGTATTTT. Protein product: CASTRHGGTDTQYF. V is TRBV6-5 and J is TRBJ2-3; D possibly corresponds to TRBD2 (6 bases). Germline CDR1 is MNHEY and CDR2 is SVGAGI. The CDR3 is 14 amino acids. V lost 7 bases to trimming and J lost 3 bases, with 14 bases between them.

The V call is TRBV29-1, the J call TRBJ2-1; D possibly corresponds to TRBD1 (6 bases). V lost 4 bases and J 6 bases, leaving 16 bases between the germline ends. CDR3 length equals 14 residues. Per the germline V gene, CDR1 is SQVTM and CDR2 is ANQGSEA. The CDR3 DNA reads as TGCAGCGTTGGGGGGCAGGTCTGGATCAATGAGCAGTTCTTC. Its translation: CSVGGQVWINEQFF.

This chain connects TRBV27 to TRBJ2-7, with 7 bases aligning to TRBD1. The germline gives CDR1 MNHEY, CDR2 SMNVEV (reference sequence). Unmatched junction bases numbered 6, after V lost 5 bases and J lost 2 bases. The CDR3 has 14 amino acids. CDR3 protein: CASSKQGIPYEQYF. The CDR3 region has the DNA TGTGCCAGCAGTAAACAGGGGATCCCCTACGAGCAGTACTTC.

The chain employs TRBV5-1 and TRBJ2-3; perhaps TRBD2 as D (6 bases). Germline-derived CDR1 and CDR2 are SGHRS and YFSETQ. The CDR3 is made up of 14 amino acids. Trimming took 5 bases from V and 2 from J, leaving 12 bases between them. The CDR3 loop reads CASRNSGTTDTQYF. CDR3 coding DNA: TGCGCCAGCAGAAATAGCGGAACCACAGATACGCAGTATTTT.

The chain recombines TRBV5-1 with TRBJ1-2; tentative D call: TRBD1 (6 bases). Germline CDR1 reads SGHRS; CDR2 reads YFSETQ. There are 13 residues in the CDR3. V lost 5 bases and J lost 4, with 12 bases in between. CDR3 in amino acids: CASRQGSSYGYTF. CDR3 in DNA: TGCGCCAGCAGACAGGGTTCGAGCTATGGCTACACCTTC.

This rearrangement joins TRBV30 to TRBJ2-3, with 7 bases identical to TRBD2. CDR1 is GTSNPN and CDR2 is SVGIG in the germline V gene (reference sequence). This CDR3 has 14 residues. The CDR3 DNA is TGTGCACAGACGCGCGGGAGTAGCACAGATACGCAGTATTTT. Translating it yields CAQTRGSSTDTQYF.

This rearrangement joins TRBV25-1 to TRBJ2-1, with 7 bases lining up with TRBD2. This CDR3 comprises 17 residues. V lost 3 bases to trimming and J lost 8 bases; unmatched junction nucleotides: 16. Germline V gene data show CDR1 as MGHDK and CDR2 as SYGVNS. CDR3 in amino acids: CASSELGGSQGRDEQFF. CDR3 sequence (DNA): TGTGCCAGCAGTGAGTTGGGCGGGAGTCAAGGAAGGGATGAGCAGTTCTTC.

The chain is built from TRBV18 and TRBJ2-7; TRBD2 matches 10 bases. The CDR3 is 15 residues long. V was pared by 3 bases and J by 2 bases, with 4 bases of the junction left unmatched. From germline, CDR1 is KGHSH and CDR2 LQKENI. DNA for the CDR3: TGTGCCAGCTCACCGGGACTAGCGTTACCCTACGAGCAGTACTTC. Protein product: CASSPGLALPYEQYF. The full variable domain, rest sourced from reference TRBV18 and TRBJ2-7, is NAGVMQNPRHLVRRRGQEARLRCSPMKGHSHVYWYRQLPEEGLKFMVYLQKENIIDESGMPKERFSAEFPKEGPSILRIQQVVRGDSAAYFCASSPGLALPYEQYFGPGTRLTVT.

This clone was detected only a few times. The chain has TRBV4-1 and TRBJ1-2, with D unresolved. The CDR3 consists of 15 residues. Germline lookup yields CDR1 MGHRA and CDR2 YSYEKL. V was clipped by 5 bases and J by 3 bases, with 16 bases between them. CDR3 sequence: CASSSSGLNDYGYTF. The CDR3 DNA follows: TGCGCCAGCAGCTCTTCCGGACTGAACGACTATGGCTACACCTTC.

A word on this clone: Other DNA sequences in the sample encode the same CDR3. This chain's CDR3 is CASSLGGGNQPQHF. The CDR3 region has the DNA TGTGCCAGCAGTTTAGGGGGGGGCAATCAGCCCCAGCATTTT. This sequence joins TRBV27 and TRBJ1-5; D possibly corresponds to TRBD1 (5 bases). CDR3 length equals 14 residues. Trimming cost V 2 bases and J 2 bases, with 7 bases left between them. Germline loops: CDR1 MNHEY, CDR2 SMNVEV (reference sequence).

The chain uses TRBV10-3 and TRBJ1-5; D gene ambiguous. This CDR3 region has 15 residues. Germline CDR1 reads ENHRY; CDR2 reads SYGVKD. Between the trimmed V and J ends, which lost 2 bases and 0 bases, there was a span of 8 bases. The CDR3 is CAISETDYSNQPQHF. Here the CDR3 DNA reads TGTGCCATCAGTGAGACAGACTATAGCAATCAGCCCCAGCATTTT.

Remarks on this clone: Other DNA sequences in this specimen translate into the identical CDR3. The chain joins TRBV5-1 to TRBJ1-2, with 7 bases fitting TRBD1. With V trimmed by 0 bases and J by 6 bases, 2 bases remained unmatched. The CDR3 is made up of 13 amino acids. Germline V gene lookup returns CDR1 SGHRS and CDR2 YFSETQ. The CDR3: CASSLGQGDGYTF. Written as DNA, the CDR3 is TGCGCCAGCAGCTTGGGGCAGGGGGATGGCTACACCTTC.

This chain connects TRBV14 to TRBJ1-2; D is unclear. CDR1 SGHDN and CDR2 FVKESK come from the germline V gene. The CDR3 runs 13 residues. V was cut by 0 bases and J by 4 bases, with 6 bases left in between. DNA for the CDR3: TGTGCCAGCAGCCAAGATCTGGCCTATGGCTACACCTTC. This gives the protein CASSQDLAYGYTF. Full variable domain (remainder filled in from reference TRBV14 and TRBJ1-2): EAGVTQFPSHSVIEKGQTVTLRCDPISGHDNLYWYRRVMGKEIKFLLHFVKESKQDESGMPNNRFLAERTGGTYSTLKVQPAELEDSGVYFCASSQDLAYGYTFGSGTRLTVV.

The chain employs TRBV15 and TRBJ2-7, with 7 bases matching TRBD1. The CDR3 sequence is 15 residues long. The junction had 14 bases not matched to a gene; V was cut back by 2 bases and J by 10 bases. The germline gives CDR1 LNHNV, CDR2 YYDKDF (reference sequence). In DNA form, the CDR3 reads TGTGCCACCAGCAGATCCCGACAGGGAAATGTAGAACAGTACTTC. Its protein is CATSRSRQGNVEQYF.

This rearrangement joins TRBV12-3 or TRBV12-4 to TRBJ2-2, with 7 bases aligning to TRBD1. V was pared by 7 bases and J by 7 bases, with 6 bases of the junction left unmatched. The CDR3 covers 13 residues. This CDR3 is CASTPGGGGELFF. The CDR3 DNA sequence: TGTGCCAGCACTCCAGGGGGTGGCGGGGAGCTGTTTTTT.

This rearrangement joins TRBV5-3 to TRBJ1-5; 10 bases are a match to TRBD1. TRBV5-3 is classed as an ORF, of uncertain function. With 0 bases clipped from V and 4 bases from J, the junction kept 7 bases outside the gene matches. This CDR3 region has 17 residues. The CDR3: CARSLARDRGYNQPQHF. The CDR3 DNA reads as TGTGCCAGAAGCTTGGCCCGGGACAGGGGTTATAATCAGCCCCAGCATTTT.